This TCR beta chain was sequenced for a study of cytomegalovirus exposure and HLA in healthy donors. Study details: Tens of millions of unique TCRs from HLA-typed donors made up an early data release.

Germline-derived CDR1 and CDR2 are SGHRS and YFSETQ. The CDR3 totals 17 residues. Trimming took 3 bases from V and 0 from J; bases not matched to a gene: 10. The PCR employed 60 Vbeta primers together with 13 Jbeta primers. Here immunoSEQ multiplex PCR was the method, and the copy in TCRdb shows in-frame clones only, minus some. The table includes about 90,000 clones, approximately 84% detected once. The origin of this receptor is a man aged 18 to 35 in good health and CMV-seronegative. The chain has TRBV5-1 and TRBJ2-3; the match to TRBD1 covers 7 bases. What was sequenced was PBMCs. CDR3 in amino acids: CASSSTATGSSTDTQYF. The CDR3 coding sequence is TGCGCCAGCAGCTCAACTGCGACAGGGTCTAGCACAGATACGCAGTATTTT.